The clone carrying this TCR beta chain was counted many times. Antigen specificity is unknown. TCRdb analysed the 5' RACE reads with MiXCR anew, one entry per CDR3 protein. The table records 200,000 or so distinct CDR3 sequences, 13% of them present only once. The data originate from a study of CD8 T cells in ankylosing spondylitis. Study results and caveats: Disease-linked clones, CD8+, were relatively rare in peripheral blood. The study identified a TCR beta motif of several highly homologous variants that appeared characteristic of ankylosing spondylitis blood. Past research had described some motif variants in reactive arthritis synovial fluid and blood.

The V gene lost 5 bases and the J gene lost 1 base, with 8 bases spanning the gap. The CDR3 covers 12 residues. The germline V gene has CDR1 SQVTM and CDR2 ANQGSEA. The chain recombines TRBV29-1 with TRBJ1-1; D unclear. The receptor was derived from a female donor with ankylosing spondylitis or in good health (not recorded which). Source material: blood, either unsorted or a sorted T cell fraction (not recorded which). The CDR3 DNA follows: TGCAGCGTTCGTCCAGGGAACACTGAAGCTTTCTTT. This encodes CSVRPGNTEAFF.